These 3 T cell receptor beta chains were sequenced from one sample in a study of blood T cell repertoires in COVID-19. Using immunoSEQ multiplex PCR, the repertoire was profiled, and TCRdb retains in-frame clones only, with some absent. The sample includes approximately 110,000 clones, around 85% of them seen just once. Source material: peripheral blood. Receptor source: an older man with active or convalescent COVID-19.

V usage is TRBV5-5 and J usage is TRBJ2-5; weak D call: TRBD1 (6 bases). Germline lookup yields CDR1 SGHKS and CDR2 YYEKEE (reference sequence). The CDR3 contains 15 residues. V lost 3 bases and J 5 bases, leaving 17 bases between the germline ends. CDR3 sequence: CASSSLLQGLETQYF. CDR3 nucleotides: TGTGCCAGCAGCTCACTTCTACAGGGATTGGAGACCCAGTACTTC.

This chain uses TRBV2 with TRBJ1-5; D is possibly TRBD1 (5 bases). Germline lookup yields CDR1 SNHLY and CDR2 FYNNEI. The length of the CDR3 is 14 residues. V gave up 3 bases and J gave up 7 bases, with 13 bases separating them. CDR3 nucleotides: TGTGCCAGCAGTGAGGGGAGGGGCCCCCAGCCCCAGCATTTT. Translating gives CASSEGRGPQPQHF. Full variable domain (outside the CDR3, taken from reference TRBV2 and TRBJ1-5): EPEVTQTPSHQVTQMGQEVILRCVPISNHLYFYWYRQILGQKVEFLVSFYNNEISEKSEIFDDQFSVERPDGSNFTLKIRSTKLEDSAMYFCASSEGRGPQPQHFGDGTRLSIL.

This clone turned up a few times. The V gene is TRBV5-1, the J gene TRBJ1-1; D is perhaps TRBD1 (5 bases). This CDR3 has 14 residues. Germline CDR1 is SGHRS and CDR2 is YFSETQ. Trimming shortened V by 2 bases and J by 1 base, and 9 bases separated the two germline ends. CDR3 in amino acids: CASSLGAQNTEAFF. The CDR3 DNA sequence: TGCGCCAGCAGCTTAGGGGCCCAGAACACTGAAGCTTTCTTT. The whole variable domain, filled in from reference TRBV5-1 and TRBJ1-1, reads KAGVTQTPRYLIKTRGQQVTLSCSPISGHRSVSWYQQTPGQGLQFLFEYFSETQRNKGNFPGRFSGRQFSNSRSEMNVSTLELGDSALYLCASSLGAQNTEAFFGQGTRLTVV.